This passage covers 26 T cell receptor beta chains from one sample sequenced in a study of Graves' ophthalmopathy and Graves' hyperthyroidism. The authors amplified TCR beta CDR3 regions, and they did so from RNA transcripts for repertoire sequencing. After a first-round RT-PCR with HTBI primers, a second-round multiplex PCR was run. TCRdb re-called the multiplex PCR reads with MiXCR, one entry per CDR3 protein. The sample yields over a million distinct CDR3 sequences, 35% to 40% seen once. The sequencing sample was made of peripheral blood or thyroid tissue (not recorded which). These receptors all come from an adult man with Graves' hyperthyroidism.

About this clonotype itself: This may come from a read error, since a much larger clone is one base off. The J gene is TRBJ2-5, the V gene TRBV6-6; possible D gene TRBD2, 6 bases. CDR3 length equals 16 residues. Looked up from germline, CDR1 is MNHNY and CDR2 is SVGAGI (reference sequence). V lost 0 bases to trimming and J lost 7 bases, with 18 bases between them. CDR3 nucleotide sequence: TGTGCCAGCAGTTACTCCCGACTCGACATCGGGGGGACCCAGTACTTC. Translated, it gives CASSYSRLDIGGTQYF.

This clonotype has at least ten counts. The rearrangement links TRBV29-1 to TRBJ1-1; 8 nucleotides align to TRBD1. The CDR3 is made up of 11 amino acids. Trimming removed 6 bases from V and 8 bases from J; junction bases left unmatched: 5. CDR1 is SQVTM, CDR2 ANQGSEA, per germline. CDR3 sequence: CSVEWDREAFF. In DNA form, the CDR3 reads TGCAGCGTAGAATGGGACAGGGAAGCTTTCTTT.

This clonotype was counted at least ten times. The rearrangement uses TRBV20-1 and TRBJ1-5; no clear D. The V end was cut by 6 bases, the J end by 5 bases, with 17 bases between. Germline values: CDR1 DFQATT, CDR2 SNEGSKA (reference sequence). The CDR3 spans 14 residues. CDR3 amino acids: CSAGRGAADQPQHF. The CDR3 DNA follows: TGCAGTGCCGGTCGGGGTGCAGCCGATCAGCCCCAGCATTTT.

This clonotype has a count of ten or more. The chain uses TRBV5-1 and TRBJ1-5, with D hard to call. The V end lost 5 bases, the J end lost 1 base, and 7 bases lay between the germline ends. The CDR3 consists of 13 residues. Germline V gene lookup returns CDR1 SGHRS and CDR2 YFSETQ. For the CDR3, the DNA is TGCGCCAGCAGTCGGTGGAGCAATCAGCCCCAGCATTTT. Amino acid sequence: CASSRWSNQPQHF.

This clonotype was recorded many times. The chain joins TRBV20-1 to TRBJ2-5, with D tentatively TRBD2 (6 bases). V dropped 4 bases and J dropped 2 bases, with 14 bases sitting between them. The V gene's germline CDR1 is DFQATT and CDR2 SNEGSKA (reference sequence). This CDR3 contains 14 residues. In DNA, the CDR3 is TGCAGTGCTAAAGATGGGACTCCTCAAGAGACCCAGTACTTC. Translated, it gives CSAKDGTPQETQYF.

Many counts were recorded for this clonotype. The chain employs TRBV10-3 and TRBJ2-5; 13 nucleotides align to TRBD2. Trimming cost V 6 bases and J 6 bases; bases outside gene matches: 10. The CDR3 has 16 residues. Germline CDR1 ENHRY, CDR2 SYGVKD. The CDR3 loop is CAISPQGTSGKKTQYF. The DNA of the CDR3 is TGTGCCATCAGCCCTCAAGGGACTAGCGGGAAAAAGACCCAGTACTTC.

The CDR3 loop is CASSQVSNSNQPQHF. The CDR3 nucleotides are TGCGCCAGCAGCCAAGTCAGCAATAGCAATCAGCCCCAGCATTTT. The chain joins TRBV4-1 to TRBJ1-5; D is ambiguous. Between the trimmed V and J ends, which lost 1 base and 0 bases, there was a span of 7 bases. Looked up from germline, CDR1 is MGHRA and CDR2 is YSYEKL. This CDR3 is built from 15 residues.

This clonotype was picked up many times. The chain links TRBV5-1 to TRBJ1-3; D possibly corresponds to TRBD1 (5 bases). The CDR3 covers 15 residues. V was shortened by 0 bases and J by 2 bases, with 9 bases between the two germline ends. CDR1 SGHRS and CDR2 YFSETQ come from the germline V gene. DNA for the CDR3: TGCGCCAGCAGCTTGGCCAGGGAACCTGGAAACACCATATATTTT. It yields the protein CASSLAREPGNTIYF.

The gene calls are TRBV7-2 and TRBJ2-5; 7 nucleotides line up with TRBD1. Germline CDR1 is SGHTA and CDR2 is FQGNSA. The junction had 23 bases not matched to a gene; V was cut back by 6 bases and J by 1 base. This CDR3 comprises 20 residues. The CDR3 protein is CASSLKMVTGASTLQETQYF. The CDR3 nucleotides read TGTGCCAGCAGTCTAAAGATGGTAACAGGGGCGTCTACCCTCCAAGAGACCCAGTACTTC.

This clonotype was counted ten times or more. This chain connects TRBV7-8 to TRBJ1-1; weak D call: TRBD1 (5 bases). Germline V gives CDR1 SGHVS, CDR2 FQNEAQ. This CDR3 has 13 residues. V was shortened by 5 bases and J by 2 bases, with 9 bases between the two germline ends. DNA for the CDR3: TGTGCCAGCAGCATTGACAGAAACACTGAAGCTTTCTTT. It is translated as CASSIDRNTEAFF.

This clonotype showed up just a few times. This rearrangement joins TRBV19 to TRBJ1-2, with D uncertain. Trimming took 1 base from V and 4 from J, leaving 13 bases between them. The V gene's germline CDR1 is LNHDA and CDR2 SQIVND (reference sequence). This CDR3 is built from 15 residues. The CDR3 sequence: CASSIANQQTYGYTF. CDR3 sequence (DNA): TGTGCCAGTAGTATAGCCAACCAACAAACCTATGGCTACACCTTC. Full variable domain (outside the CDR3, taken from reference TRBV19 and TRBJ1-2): DGGITQSPKYLFRKEGQNVTLSCEQNLNHDAMYWYRQDPGQGLRLIYYSQIVNDFQKGDIAEGYSVSREKKESFPLTVTSAQKNPTAFYLCASSIANQQTYGYTFGSGTRLTVV.

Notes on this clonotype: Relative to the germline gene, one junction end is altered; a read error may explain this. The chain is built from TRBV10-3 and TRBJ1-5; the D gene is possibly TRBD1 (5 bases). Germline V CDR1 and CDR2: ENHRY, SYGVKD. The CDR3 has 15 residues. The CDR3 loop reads CASSYSQGWGQPQHF. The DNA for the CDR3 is TGTGCCAGCAGTTACTCTCAGGGATGGGGTCAGCCCCAGCATTTT.

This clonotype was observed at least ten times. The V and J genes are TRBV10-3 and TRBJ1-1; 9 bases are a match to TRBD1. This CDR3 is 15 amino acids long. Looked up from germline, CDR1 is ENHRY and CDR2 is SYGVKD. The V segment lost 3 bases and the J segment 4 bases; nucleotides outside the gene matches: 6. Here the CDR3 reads CAISDKGQGSTEAFF. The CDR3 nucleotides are TGTGCCATCAGTGACAAGGGACAGGGATCCACTGAAGCTTTCTTT.

CDR3 coding DNA: TGTGCCAGCACCTCCGGGCGAGAGTACTACGAGCAGTACTTC. Translated: CASTSGREYYEQYF. The rearrangement links TRBV10-3 to TRBJ2-7; D uncertain. CDR3 size: 14 residues. In germline, CDR1 is ENHRY, CDR2 SYGVKD. With 10 bases removed from V and 3 bases from J, the gap between germline ends came to 19 bases.

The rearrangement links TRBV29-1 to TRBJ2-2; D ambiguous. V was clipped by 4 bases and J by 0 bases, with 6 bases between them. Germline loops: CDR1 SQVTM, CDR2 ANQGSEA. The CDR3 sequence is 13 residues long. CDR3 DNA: TGCAGCGTTGTCACGGCGAACACCGGGGAGCTGTTTTTT. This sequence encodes CSVVTANTGELFF.

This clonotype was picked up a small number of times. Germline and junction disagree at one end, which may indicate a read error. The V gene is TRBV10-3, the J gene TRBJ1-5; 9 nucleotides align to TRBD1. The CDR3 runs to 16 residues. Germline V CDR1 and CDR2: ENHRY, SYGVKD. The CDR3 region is CASSAPDRGANQPQHF. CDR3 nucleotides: TGTGCCAGCAGTGCCCCAGACAGGGGGGCCAATCAGCCCCAGCATTTT.

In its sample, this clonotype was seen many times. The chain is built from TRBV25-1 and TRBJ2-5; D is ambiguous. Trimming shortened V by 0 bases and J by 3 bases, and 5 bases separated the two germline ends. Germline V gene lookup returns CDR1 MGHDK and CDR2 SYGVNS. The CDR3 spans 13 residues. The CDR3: CASSEYAEETQYF. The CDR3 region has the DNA TGTGCCAGCAGTGAATACGCGGAAGAGACCCAGTACTTC.

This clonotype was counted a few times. CDR3 sequence reads: CASSTSPGHGGEQYF. DNA for the CDR3: TGTGCCAGTAGCACTAGTCCGGGCCATGGGGGCGAGCAGTACTTC. The gene calls are TRBV19 and TRBJ2-7, with D perhaps given as TRBD1 or TRBD2 (5 bases each). The CDR3 has 15 amino acids. V lost 6 bases and J 6 bases, leaving 21 bases between the germline ends. Germline lookup yields CDR1 LNHDA and CDR2 SQIVND (reference sequence).

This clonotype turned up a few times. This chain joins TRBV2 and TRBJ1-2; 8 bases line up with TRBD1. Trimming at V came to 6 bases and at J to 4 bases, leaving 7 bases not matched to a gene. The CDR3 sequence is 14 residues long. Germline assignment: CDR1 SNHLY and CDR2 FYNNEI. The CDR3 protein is CASSDRGYLYGYTF. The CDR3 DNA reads TGTGCCAGCAGCGACAGGGGATACCTCTATGGCTACACCTTC. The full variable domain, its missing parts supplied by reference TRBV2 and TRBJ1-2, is EPEVTQTPSHQVTQMGQEVILRCVPISNHLYFYWYRQILGQKVEFLVSFYNNEISEKSEIFDDQFSVERPDGSNFTLKIRSTKLEDSAMYFCASSDRGYLYGYTFGSGTRLTVV.

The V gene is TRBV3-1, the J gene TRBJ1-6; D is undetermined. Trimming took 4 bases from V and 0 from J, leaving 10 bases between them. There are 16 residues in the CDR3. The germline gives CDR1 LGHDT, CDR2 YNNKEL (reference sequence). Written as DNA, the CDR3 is TGTGCCAGCAGCCCCACTTGGAGCTCCTATAATTCACCCCTCCACTTT. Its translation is CASSPTWSSYNSPLHF. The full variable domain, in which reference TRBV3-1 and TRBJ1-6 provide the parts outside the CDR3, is DTAVSQTPKYLVTQMGNDKSIKCEQNLGHDTMYWYKQDSKKFLKIMFSYNNKELIINETVPNRFSPKSPDKAHLNLHINSLELGDSAVYFCASSPTWSSYNSPLHFGNGTRLTVT.

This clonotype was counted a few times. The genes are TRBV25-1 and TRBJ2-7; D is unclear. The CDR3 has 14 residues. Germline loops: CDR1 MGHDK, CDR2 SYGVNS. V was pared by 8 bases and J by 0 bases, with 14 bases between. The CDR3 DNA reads TGTGCCAGCCCCGATGTGCTTAGCTCCTACGAGCAGTACTTC. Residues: CASPDVLSSYEQYF.

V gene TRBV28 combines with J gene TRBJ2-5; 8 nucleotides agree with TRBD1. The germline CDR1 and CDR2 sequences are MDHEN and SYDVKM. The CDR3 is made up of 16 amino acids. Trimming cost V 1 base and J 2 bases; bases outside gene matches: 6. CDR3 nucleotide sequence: TGTGCCAGCAGTTTATCCGGACAGGGCCTACAAGAGACCCAGTACTTC. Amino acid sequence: CASSLSGQGLQETQYF.

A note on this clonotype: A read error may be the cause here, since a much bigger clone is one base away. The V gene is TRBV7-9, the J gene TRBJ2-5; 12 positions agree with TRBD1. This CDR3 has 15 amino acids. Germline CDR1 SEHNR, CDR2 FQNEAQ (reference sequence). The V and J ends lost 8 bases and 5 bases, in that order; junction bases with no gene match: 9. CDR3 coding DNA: TGTGCCAGCGGCACGGGACAGGGGGCGGTTGAGACCCAGTACTTC. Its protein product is CASGTGQGAVETQYF.

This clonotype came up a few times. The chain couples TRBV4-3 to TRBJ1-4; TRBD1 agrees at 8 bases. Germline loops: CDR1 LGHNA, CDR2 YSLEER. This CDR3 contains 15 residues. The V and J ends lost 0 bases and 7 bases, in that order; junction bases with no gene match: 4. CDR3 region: CASSQEARGREKLFF. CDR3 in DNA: TGCGCCAGCAGCCAAGAAGCCAGGGGGCGTGAAAAACTGTTTTTT.

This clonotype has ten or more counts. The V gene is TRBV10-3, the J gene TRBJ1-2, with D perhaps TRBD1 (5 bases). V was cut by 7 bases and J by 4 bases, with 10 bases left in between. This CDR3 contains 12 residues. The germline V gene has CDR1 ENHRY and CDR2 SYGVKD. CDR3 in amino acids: CAITGGSYGYTF. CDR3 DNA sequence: TGTGCCATCACTGGGGGAAGCTATGGCTACACCTTC.

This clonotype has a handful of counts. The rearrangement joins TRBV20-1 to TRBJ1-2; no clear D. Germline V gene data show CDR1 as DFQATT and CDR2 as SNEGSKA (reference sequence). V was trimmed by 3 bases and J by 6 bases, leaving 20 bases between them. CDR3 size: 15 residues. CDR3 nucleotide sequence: TGCAGTGCTAGTTTACCCGAGATAAAGCTCCATGGCTACACCTTC. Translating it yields CSASLPEIKLHGYTF.